A selection of T cell receptor beta chains follows, all from one sample in a study of T cell responses to AZD1222 COVID-19 vaccine. Generated by immunoSEQ multiplex PCR, the TCRdb table keeps only in-frame clones and is missing some. The sample lists fewer than 200,000 clones, approximately 94% occurring once. The starting material was peripheral blood, obtained 28 days after the second AZD1222 dose. The receptors shown here come from an adult who received the AZD1222 COVID-19 vaccine. CDR3s include the opening cysteine and the closing phenylalanine or tryptophan. The order of the fields is V gene, CDR3 protein.

>TRBV19
CASSQDRGQETQYF
>TRBV28
CASSLLLEGGIGWLFF
>TRBV5-1
CASGIRAGGTYEQYF
>TRBV4-3
CASSQEPGENYGYTF
>TRBV15
CATSRDRHGYSDTQYF
>TRBV20-1
CSARKATEAFF
>TRBV5-4
CASSLATGTATNEKLFF
>TRBV4-1
CASSTRRAASTYNEQFF
>TRBV15
CATSRDGGSQHF
>TRBV10-2
CASSELRGRPGDEQFF
>TRBV7-2
CASSRRTGEETQYF
>TRBV7-9
CASSNGLAGRYYEQYF
>TRBV4-1
CASSPGLKETQYF
>TRBV9
CASSVGGVTQYF
>TRBV29-1
CSVEDSEQFF
>TRBV19
CASSIGQANTEAFF
>TRBV14
CASSFRTGATDTQYF
>TRBV28
CASSWQNYGYTF
>TRBV21-1
CASTHRNAEGQGPGNTIYF
>TRBV6-1
CASSDRAGINTEAFF
>TRBV9
CASSVGGESTDTQYF
>TRBV7-9
CASSRAEVANSPLHF
>TRBV19
CASGASAGGSNYEQYF
>TRBV5-4
CASSDPAGEAFF
>TRBV5-1
CASSGGDSLVDTQYF
>TRBV7-3
CASSSGGGLTDTQYF
>TRBV28
CASSLAGAADTQYF